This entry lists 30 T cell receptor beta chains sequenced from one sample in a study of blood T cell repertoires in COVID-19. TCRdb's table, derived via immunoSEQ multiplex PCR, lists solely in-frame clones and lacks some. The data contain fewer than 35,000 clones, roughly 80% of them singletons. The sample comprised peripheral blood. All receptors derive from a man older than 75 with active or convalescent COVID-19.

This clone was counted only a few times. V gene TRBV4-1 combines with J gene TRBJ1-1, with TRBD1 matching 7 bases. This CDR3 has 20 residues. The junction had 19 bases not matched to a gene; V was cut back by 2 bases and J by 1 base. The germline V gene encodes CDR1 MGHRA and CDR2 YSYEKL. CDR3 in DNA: TGCGCCAGCAGCCAAAGGGGGAGGACGGTTACAGGGGAGAGGAACACTGAAGCTTTCTTT. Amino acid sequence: CASSQRGRTVTGERNTEAFF.

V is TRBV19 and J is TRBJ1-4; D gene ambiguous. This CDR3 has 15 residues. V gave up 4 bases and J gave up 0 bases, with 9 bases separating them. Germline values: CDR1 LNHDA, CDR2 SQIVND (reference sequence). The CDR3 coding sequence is TGTGCCAGTAGTAAGGCAGGCGCAACTAATGAAAAACTGTTTTTT. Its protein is CASSKAGATNEKLFF.

CDR3 in amino acids: CASSLSGGGIPDTQYF. The CDR3 coding sequence is TGTGCCAGCAGCCTTAGCGGGGGGGGAATTCCAGATACGCAGTATTTT. This rearrangement joins TRBV7-2 to TRBJ2-3, with 11 bases fitting TRBD2. V shed 5 bases and J 4 bases; nucleotides not matched to a gene: 8. The CDR3 has 16 residues. From germline, CDR1 is SGHTA and CDR2 FQGNSA.

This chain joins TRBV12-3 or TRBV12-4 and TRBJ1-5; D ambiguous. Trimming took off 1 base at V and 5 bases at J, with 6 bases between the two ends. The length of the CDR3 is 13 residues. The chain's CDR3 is CASSLVADQPQHF. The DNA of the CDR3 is TGTGCCAGCAGTTTAGTGGCCGATCAGCCCCAGCATTTT.

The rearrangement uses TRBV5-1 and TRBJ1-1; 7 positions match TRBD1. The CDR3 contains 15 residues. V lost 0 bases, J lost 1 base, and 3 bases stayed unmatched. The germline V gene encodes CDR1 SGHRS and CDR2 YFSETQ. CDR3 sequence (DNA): TGCGCCAGCAGCTTGGAGGGGGCCTCGAACACTGAAGCTTTCTTT. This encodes CASSLEGASNTEAFF.

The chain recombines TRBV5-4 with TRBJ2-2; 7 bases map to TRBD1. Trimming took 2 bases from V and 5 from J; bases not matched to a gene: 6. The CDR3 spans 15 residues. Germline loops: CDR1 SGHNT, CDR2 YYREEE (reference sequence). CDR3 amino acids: CASSFGTAITGELFF. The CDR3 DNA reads TGTGCCAGCAGCTTTGGGACAGCAATTACCGGGGAGCTGTTTTTT. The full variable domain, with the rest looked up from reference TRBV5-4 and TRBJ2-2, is ETGVTQSPTHLIKTRGQQVTLRCSSQSGHNTVSWYQQALGQGPQFIFQYYREEENGRGNFPPRFSGLQFPNYSSELNVNALELDDSALYLCASSFGTAITGELFFGEGSRLTVL.

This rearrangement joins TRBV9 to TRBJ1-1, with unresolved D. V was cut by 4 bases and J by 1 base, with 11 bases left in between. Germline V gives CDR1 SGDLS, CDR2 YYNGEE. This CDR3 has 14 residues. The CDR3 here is CASSKVTENTEAFF. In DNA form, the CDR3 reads TGTGCCAGCAGCAAGGTAACAGAGAACACTGAAGCTTTCTTT.

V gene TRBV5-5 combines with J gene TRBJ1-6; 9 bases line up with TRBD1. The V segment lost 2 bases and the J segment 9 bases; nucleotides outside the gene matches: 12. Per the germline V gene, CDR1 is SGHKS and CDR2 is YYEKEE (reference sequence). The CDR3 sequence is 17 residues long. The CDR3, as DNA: TGTGCCAGCAGCTTCAACCCGGGACAGGGAATGAGTTCACCCCTCCACTTT. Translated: CASSFNPGQGMSSPLHF.

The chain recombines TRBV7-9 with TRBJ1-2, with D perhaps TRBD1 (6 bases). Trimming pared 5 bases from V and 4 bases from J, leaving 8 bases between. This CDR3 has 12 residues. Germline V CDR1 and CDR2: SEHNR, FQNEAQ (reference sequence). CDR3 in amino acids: CASSTDSYGYTF. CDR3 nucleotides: TGTGCCAGCAGCACGGACAGCTATGGCTACACCTTC.

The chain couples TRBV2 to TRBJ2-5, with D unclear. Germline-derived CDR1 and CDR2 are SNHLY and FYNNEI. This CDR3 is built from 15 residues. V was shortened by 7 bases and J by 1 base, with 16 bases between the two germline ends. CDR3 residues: CASNPAKPVQETQYF. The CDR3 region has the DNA TGTGCCAGCAATCCCGCTAAACCCGTCCAAGAGACCCAGTACTTC.

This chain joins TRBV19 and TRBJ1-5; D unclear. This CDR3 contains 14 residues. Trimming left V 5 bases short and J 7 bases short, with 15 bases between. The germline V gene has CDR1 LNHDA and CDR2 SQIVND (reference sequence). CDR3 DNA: TGTGCCAGTAGTCCGCCTTCCGAGAGGCAGCCCCAGCATTTT. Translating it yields CASSPPSERQPQHF.

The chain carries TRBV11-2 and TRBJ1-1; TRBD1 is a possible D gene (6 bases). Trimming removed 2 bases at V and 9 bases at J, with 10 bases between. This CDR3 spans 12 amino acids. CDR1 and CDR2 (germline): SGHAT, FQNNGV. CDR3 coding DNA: TGTGCCAGCAGCTTATGGGGGCCCCAAGCTTTCTTT. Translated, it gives CASSLWGPQAFF.

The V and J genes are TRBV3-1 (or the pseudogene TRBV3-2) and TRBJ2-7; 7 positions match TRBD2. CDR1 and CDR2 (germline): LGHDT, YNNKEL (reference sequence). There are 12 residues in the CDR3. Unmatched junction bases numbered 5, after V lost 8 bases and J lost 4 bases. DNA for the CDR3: TGTGCCAGCCAGGCGCGGGGGTACGAGCAGTACTTC. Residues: CASQARGYEQYF.

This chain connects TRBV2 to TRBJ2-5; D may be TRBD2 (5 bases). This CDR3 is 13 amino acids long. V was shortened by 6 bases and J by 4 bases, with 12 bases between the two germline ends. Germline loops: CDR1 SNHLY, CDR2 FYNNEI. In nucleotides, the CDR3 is TGTGCCAGCAGACAAGGTCGGGGAGAGACCCAGTACTTC. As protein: CASRQGRGETQYF.

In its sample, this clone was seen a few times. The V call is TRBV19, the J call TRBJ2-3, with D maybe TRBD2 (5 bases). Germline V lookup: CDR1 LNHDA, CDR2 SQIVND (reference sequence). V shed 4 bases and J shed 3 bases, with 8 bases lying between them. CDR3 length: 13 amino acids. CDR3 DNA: TGTGCCAGTAGTACGGGATGGACAGATACGCAGTATTTT. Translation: CASSTGWTDTQYF.

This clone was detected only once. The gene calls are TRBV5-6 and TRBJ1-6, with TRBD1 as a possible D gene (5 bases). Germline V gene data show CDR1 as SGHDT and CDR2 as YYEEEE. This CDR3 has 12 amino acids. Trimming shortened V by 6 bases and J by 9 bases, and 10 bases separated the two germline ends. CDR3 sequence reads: CASTRRGSPLHF. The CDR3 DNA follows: TGTGCCAGCACCAGAAGGGGTTCACCCCTCCACTTT.

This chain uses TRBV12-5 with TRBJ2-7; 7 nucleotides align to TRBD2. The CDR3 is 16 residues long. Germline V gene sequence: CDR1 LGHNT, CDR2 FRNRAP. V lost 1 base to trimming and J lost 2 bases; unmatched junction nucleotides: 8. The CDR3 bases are TGTGCTAGTGGTTTGGACCAGACTAGCTCTACCTACGAGCAGTACTTC. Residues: CASGLDQTSSTYEQYF.

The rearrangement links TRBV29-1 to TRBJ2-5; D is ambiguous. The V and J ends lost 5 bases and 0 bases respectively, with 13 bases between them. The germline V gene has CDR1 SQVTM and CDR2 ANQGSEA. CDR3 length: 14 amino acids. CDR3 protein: CSVRLSVHQETQYF. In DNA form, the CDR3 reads TGCAGCGTTCGTCTTAGTGTGCACCAAGAGACCCAGTACTTC.

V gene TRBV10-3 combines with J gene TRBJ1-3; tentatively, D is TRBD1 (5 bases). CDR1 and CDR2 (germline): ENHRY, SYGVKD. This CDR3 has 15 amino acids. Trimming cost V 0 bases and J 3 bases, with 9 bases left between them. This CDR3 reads CAISESVRDGNTIYF. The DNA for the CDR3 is TGTGCCATCAGTGAGTCGGTCAGGGATGGAAACACCATATATTTT.

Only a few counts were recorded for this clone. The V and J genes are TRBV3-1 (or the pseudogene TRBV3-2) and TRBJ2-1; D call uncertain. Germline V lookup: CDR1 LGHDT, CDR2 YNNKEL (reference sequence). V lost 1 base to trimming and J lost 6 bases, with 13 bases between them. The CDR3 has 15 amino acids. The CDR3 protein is CASSQANIVSNEQFF. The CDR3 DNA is TGTGCCAGCAGCCAAGCGAATATAGTGAGCAATGAGCAGTTCTTC.

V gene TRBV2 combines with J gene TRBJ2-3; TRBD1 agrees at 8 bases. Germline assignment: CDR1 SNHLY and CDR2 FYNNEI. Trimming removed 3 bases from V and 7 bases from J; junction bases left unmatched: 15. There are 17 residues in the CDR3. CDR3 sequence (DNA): TGTGCCAGCAGTGAGTTCGTCCGACAGGGGACCGGGTATACGCAGTATTTT. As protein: CASSEFVRQGTGYTQYF.

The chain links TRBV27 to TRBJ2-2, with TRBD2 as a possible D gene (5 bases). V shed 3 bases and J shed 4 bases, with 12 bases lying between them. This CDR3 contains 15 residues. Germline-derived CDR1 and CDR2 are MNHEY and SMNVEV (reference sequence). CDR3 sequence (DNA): TGTGCCAGCAGTTTCTCACTGGACTCCACCGGGGAGCTGTTTTTT. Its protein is CASSFSLDSTGELFF.

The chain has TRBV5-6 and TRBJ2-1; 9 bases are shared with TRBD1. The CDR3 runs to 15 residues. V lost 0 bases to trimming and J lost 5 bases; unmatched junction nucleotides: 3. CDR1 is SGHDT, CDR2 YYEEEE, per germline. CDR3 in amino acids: CASSLVTGGNNEQFF. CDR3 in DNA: TGTGCCAGCAGCTTGGTGACAGGGGGGAACAATGAGCAGTTCTTC. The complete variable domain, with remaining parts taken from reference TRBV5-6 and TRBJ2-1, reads DAGVTQSPTHLIKTRGQQVTLRCSPKSGHDTVSWYQQALGQGPQFIFQYYEEEERQRGNFPDRFSGHQFPNYSSELNVNALLLGDSALYLCASSLVTGGNNEQFFGPGTRLTVL.

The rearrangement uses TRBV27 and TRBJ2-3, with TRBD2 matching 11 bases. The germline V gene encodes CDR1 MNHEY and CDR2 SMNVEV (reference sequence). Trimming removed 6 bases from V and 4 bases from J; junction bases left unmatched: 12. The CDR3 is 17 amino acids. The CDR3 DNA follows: TGTGCCAGCAGCCATTTTATAGGGGGACTAGCGGCAGATACGCAGTATTTT. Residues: CASSHFIGGLAADTQYF.

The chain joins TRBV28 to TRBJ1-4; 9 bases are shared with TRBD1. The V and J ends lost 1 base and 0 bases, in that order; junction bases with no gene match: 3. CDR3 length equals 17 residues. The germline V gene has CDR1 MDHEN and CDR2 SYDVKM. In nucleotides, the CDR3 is TGTGCCAGCAGTTTATACAGGGGGCCCGCAACTAATGAAAAACTGTTTTTT. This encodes CASSLYRGPATNEKLFF.

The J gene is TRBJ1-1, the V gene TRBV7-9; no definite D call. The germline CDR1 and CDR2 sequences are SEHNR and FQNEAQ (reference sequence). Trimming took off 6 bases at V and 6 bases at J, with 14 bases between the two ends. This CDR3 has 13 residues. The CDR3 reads CASSQSGGAEAFF. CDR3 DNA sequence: TGTGCCAGCAGTCAAAGCGGCGGGGCTGAAGCTTTCTTT.

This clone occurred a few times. The CDR3 DNA sequence: TGTGCCAGCAGCTTGGTCTATGGGGGGAGCTCCTATAATTCACCCCTCCACTTT. This gives the protein CASSLVYGGSSYNSPLHF. The rearrangement links TRBV5-5 to TRBJ1-6; tentative D call: TRBD1 (5 bases). V lost 0 bases, J lost 0 bases, and 13 bases lay in between. CDR3 size: 18 residues. Germline loops: CDR1 SGHKS, CDR2 YYEKEE (reference sequence).

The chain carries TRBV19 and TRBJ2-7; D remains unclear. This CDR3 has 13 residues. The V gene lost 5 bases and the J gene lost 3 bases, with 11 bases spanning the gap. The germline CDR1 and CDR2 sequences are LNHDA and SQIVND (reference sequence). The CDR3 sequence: CASSENRGYEQYF. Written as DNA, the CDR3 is TGTGCCAGTAGTGAGAATCGCGGCTACGAGCAGTACTTC.

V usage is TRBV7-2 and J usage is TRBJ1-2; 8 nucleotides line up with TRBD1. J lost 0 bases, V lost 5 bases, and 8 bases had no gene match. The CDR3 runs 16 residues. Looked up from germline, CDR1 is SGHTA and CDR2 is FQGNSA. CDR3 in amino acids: CASSPRTGNPNYGYTF. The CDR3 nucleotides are TGTGCCAGCAGCCCCAGGACAGGGAATCCTAACTATGGCTACACCTTC. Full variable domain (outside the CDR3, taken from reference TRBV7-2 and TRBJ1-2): GAGVSQSPSNKVTEKGKDVELRCDPISGHTALYWYRQSLGQGLEFLIYFQGNSAPDKSGLPSDRFSAERTGGSVSTLTIQRTQQEDSAVYLCASSPRTGNPNYGYTFGSGTRLTVV.

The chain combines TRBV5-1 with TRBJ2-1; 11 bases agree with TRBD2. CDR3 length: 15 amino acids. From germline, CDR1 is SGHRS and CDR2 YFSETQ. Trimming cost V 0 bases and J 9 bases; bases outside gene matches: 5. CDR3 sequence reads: CASSLALAGGGEQFF. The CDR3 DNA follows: TGCGCCAGCAGCTTGGCGCTAGCGGGGGGTGGTGAGCAGTTCTTC. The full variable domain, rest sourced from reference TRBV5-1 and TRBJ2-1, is KAGVTQTPRYLIKTRGQQVTLSCSPISGHRSVSWYQQTPGQGLQFLFEYFSETQRNKGNFPGRFSGRQFSNSRSEMNVSTLELGDSALYLCASSLALAGGGEQFFGPGTRLTVL.